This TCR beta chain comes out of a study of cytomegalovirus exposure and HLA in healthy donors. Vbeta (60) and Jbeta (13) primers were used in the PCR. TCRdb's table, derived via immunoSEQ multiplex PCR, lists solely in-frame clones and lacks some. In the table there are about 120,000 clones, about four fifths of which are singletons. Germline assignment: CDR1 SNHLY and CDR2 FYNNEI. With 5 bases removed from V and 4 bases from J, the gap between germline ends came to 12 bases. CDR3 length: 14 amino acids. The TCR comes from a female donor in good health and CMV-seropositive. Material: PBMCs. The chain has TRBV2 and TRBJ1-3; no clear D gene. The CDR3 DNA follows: TGTGCCAGCAGTCGTCTGAGCTGGGGAAACACCATATATTTT. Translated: CASSRLSWGNTIYF.